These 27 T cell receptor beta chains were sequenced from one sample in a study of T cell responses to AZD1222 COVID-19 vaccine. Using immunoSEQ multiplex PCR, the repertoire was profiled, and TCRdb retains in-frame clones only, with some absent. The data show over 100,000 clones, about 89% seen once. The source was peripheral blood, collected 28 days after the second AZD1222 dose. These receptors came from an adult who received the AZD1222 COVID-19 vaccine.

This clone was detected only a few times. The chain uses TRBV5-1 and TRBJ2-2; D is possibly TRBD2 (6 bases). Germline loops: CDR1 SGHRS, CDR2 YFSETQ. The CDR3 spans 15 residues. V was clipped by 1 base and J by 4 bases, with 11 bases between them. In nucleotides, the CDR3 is TGCGCCAGCAGCTTGACTAGCAAGGCCACCGGGGAGCTGTTTTTT. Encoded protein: CASSLTSKATGELFF.

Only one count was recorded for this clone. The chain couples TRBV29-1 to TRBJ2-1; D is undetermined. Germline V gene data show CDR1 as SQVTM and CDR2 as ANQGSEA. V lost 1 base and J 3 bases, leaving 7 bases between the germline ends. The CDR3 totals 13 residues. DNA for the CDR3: TGCAGCGTTGAAGTGCCTAGCTACAATGAGCAGTTCTTC. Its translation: CSVEVPSYNEQFF.

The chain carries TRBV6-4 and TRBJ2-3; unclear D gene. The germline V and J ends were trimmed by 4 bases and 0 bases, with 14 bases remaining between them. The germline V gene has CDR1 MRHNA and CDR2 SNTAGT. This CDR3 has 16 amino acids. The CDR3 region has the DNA TGTGCCAGCAGTGTTGCTGGCGGAGCTAGCACAGATACGCAGTATTTT. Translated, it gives CASSVAGGASTDTQYF.

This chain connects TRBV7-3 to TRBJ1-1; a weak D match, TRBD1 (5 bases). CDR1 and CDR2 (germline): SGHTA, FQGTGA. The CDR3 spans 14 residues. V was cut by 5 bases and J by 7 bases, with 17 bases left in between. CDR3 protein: CASSLEVGQSEAFF. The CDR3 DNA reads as TGTGCCAGCAGCCTAGAGGTGGGGCAGAGTGAAGCTTTCTTT. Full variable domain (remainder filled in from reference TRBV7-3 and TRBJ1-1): GAGVSQTPSNKVTEKGKYVELRCDPISGHTALYWYRQSLGQGPEFLIYFQGTGAADDSGLPNDRFFAVRPEGSVSTLKIQRTERGDSAVYLCASSLEVGQSEAFFGQGTRLTVV.

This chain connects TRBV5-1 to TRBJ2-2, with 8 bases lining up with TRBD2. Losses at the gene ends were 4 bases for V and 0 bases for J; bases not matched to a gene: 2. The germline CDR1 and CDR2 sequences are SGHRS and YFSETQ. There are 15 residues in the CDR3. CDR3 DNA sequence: TGCGCCAGCAGCCAAGCGGGGGCGAACACCGGGGAGCTGTTTTTT. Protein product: CASSQAGANTGELFF.

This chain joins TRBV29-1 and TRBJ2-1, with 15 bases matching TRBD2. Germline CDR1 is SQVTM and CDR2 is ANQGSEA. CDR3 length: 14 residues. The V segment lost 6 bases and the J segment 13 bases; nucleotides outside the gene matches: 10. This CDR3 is CSVRGLAGGPSQFF. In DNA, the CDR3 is TGCAGCGTCCGCGGACTAGCGGGAGGGCCATCACAGTTCTTC.

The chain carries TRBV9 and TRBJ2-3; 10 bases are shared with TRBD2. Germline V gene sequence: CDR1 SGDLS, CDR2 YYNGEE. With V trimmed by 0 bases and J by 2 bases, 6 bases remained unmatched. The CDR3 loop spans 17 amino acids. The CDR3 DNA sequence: TGTGCCAGCAGCGTAGACCCTAGCGGGGGAGTCACAGATACGCAGTATTTT. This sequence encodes CASSVDPSGGVTDTQYF.

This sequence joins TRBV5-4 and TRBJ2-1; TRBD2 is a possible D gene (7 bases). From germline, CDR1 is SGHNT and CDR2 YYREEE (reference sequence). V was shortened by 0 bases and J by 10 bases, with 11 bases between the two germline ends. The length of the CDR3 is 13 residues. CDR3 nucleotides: TGTGCCAGCAGCTTGGCCGGGGGGCAGGAGCAGTTCTTC. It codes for CASSLAGGQEQFF.

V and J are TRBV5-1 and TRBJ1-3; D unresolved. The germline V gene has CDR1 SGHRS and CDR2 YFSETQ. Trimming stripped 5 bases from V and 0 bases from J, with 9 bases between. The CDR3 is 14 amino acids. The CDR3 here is CASRAGTSGNTIYF. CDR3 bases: TGCGCCAGCAGAGCAGGTACCTCTGGAAACACCATATATTTT.

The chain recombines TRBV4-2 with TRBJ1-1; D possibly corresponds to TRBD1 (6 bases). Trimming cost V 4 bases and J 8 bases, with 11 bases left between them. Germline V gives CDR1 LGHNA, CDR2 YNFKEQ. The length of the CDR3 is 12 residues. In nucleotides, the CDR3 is TGTGCCAGCAGCCTACTGACAGGCGAAGCTTTCTTT. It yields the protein CASSLLTGEAFF.

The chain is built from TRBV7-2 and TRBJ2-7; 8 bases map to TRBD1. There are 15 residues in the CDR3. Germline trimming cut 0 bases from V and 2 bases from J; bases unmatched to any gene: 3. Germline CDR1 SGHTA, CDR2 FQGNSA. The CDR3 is CASSLAGTGAYEQYF. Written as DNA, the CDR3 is TGTGCCAGCAGCTTAGCGGGGACAGGAGCCTACGAGCAGTACTTC.

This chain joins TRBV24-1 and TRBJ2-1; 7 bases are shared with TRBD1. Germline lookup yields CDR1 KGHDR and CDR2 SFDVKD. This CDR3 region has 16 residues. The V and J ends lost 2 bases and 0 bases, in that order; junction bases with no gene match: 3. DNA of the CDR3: TGTGCCACCAGTGATTCACAGGGGAGCTCCTACAATGAGCAGTTCTTC. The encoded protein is CATSDSQGSSYNEQFF.

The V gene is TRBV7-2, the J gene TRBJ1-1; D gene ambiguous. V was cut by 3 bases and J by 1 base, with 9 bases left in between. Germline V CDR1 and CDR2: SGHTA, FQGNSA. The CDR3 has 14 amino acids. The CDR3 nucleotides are TGTGCCAGCAGCTTGGATTTCTCGAACACTGAAGCTTTCTTT. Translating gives CASSLDFSNTEAFF.

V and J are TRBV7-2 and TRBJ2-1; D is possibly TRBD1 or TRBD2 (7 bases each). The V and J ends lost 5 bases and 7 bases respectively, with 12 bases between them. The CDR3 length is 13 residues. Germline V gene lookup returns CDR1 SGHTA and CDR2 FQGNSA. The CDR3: CASSVQGGNEQFF. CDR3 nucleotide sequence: TGTGCCAGCAGCGTTCAGGGGGGGAATGAGCAGTTCTTC.

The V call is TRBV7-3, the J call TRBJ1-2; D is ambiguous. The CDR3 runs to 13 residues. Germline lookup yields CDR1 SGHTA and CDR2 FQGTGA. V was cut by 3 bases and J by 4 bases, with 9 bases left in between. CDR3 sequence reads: CASSFDGPYGYTF. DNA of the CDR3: TGTGCCAGCAGCTTCGACGGCCCCTATGGCTACACCTTC. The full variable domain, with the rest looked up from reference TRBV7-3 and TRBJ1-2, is GAGVSQTPSNKVTEKGKYVELRCDPISGHTALYWYRQSLGQGPEFLIYFQGTGAADDSGLPNDRFFAVRPEGSVSTLKIQRTERGDSAVYLCASSFDGPYGYTFGSGTRLTVV.

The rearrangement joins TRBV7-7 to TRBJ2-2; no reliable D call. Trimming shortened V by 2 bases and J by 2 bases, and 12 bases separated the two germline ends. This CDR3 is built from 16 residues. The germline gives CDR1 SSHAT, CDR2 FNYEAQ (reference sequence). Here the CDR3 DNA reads TGTGCCAGCAGCTTACGCGTGGGCTTCAACACCGGGGAGCTGTTTTTT. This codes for CASSLRVGFNTGELFF.

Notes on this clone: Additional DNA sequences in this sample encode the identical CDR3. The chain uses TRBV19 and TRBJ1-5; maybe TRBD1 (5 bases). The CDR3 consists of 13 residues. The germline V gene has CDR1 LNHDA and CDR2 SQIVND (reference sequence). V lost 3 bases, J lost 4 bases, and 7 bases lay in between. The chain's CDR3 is CASSIGGNQPQHF. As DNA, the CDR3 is TGTGCCAGTAGTATTGGGGGTAATCAGCCCCAGCATTTT.

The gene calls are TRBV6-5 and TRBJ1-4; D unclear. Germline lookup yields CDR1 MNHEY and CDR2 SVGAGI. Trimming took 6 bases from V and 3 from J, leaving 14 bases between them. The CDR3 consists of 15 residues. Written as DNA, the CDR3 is TGTGCCAGCAGGTCCAACGGCGTCGCTAATGAAAAACTGTTTTTT. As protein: CASRSNGVANEKLFF.

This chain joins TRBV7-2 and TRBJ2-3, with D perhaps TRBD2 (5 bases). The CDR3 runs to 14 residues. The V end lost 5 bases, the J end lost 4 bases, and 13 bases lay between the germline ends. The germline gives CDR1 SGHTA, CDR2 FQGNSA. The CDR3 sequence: CASSLTTRPDTQYF. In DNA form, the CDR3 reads TGTGCCAGCAGCCTGACTACCCGACCAGATACGCAGTATTTT.

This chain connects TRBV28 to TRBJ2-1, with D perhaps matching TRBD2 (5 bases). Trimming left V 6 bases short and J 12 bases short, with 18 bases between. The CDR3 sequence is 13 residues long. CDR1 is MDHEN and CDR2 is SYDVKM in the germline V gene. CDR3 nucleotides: TGTGCCAGCAGCATGACGATTCAGAGGGTGCAGTTCTTC. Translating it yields CASSMTIQRVQFF.

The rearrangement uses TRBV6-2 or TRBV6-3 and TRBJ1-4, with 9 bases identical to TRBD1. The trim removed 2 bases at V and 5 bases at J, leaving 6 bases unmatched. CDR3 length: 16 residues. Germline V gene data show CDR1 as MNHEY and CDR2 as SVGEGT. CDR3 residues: CASSYQGGQGNEKLFF. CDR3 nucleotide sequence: TGTGCCAGCAGTTACCAAGGCGGACAGGGGAATGAAAAACTGTTTTTT.

The CDR3 is CASSLRLAGGTGELFF. The CDR3 DNA is TGTGCCAGCAGTTTGAGACTAGCGGGAGGGACCGGGGAGCTGTTTTTT. The chain combines TRBV6-2 or TRBV6-3 with TRBJ2-2, with 14 bases fitting TRBD2. This CDR3 region has 16 residues. The germline V gene has CDR1 MNHEY and CDR2 SVGEGT. The V segment lost 4 bases and the J segment 5 bases; nucleotides outside the gene matches: 3.

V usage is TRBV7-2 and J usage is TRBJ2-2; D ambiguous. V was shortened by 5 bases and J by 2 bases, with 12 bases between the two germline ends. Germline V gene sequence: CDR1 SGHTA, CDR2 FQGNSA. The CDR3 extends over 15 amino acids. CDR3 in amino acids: CASSRLVGNTGELFF. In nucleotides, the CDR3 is TGTGCCAGCAGCCGGTTAGTGGGAAACACCGGGGAGCTGTTTTTT.

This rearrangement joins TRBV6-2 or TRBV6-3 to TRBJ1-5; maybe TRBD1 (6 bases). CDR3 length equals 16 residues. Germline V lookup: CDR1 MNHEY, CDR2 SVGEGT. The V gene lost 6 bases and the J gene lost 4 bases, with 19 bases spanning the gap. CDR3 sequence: CASSPSQGPGNQPQHF. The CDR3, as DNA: TGTGCCAGCAGCCCCTCGCAGGGGCCGGGGAATCAGCCCCAGCATTTT.

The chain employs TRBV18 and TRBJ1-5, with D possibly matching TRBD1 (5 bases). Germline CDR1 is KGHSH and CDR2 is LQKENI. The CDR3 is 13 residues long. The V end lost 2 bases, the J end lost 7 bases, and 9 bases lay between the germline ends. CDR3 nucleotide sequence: TGTGCCAGCTCACCAGAGGGGCCCCAGCCCCAGCATTTT. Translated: CASSPEGPQPQHF.

The CDR3 loop reads CAWRARGGVEAFF. In DNA, the CDR3 is TGTGCCTGGAGGGCGCGAGGGGGAGTTGAAGCTTTCTTT. The V call is TRBV30, the J call TRBJ1-1, with D possibly being TRBD1 (6 bases). Germline values: CDR1 GTSNPN, CDR2 SVGIG (reference sequence). The CDR3 has 13 amino acids. Trimming removed 3 bases from V and 7 bases from J, with 15 bases in between.

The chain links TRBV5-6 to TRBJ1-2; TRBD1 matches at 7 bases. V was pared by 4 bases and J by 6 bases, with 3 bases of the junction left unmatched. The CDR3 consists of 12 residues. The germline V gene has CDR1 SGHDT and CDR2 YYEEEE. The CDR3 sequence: CASSPGGDGYTF. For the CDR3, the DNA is TGTGCCAGCAGCCCAGGGGGGGATGGCTACACCTTC.